The 14 T cell receptor beta chains reported below all come from one sample, sequenced in a study of graft-versus-host responses after intestinal transplantation (dated by TCRdb to the early 2020s). These receptors' targets are unknown. The intended sense of this specimen's time point label: cells obtained before transplantation from donor or recipient. The protocol used for the library was the immunoSEQ multiplex PCR assay. The immuneACCESS repertoire file appears here via TCRdb, limited to in-frame rearrangements. These files lack a portion of the clones; in checked studies, under half of the deficit traces to unresolved V genes, and the cause of the others is not known. Within this sample are 50,000 or so clones, with around nine tenths of them counted one time only. The ten largest make up roughly 2.7% of the sample. The sequences come from unstimulated CD4+ T cells sorted from spleen or lymph node cells, collected before transplant. These TCRs come from a human donor who was the organ donor for an intestinal transplant.

CDR3 residues: CASSQLGLAGDETQYF. The CDR3 nucleotides read TGTGCCAGCAGCCAACTGGGACTAGCGGGAGACGAGACCCAGTACTTC. The chain carries TRBV4-2 and TRBJ2-5; 14 bases are a match to TRBD2. This CDR3 contains 16 residues. The germline V gene has CDR1 LGHNA and CDR2 YNFKEQ. With 2 bases clipped from V and 5 bases from J, the junction kept 4 bases outside the gene matches.

This clone was detected once. The rearrangement uses TRBV4-2 and TRBJ2-3; the match to TRBD2 covers 9 bases. Germline V gene data show CDR1 as LGHNA and CDR2 as YNFKEQ. Unmatched junction bases numbered 6, after V lost 4 bases and J lost 1 base. The CDR3 spans 16 residues. The CDR3 bases are TGTGCCAGCAGCCCTAGCGGGAAAGGGGGCACAGATACGCAGTATTTT. Protein sequence: CASSPSGKGGTDTQYF.

The chain joins TRBV19 to TRBJ2-7; D unresolved. The germline CDR1 and CDR2 sequences are LNHDA and SQIVND (reference sequence). The V end lost 4 bases, the J end lost 0 bases, and 13 bases lay between the germline ends. The CDR3 loop spans 15 amino acids. The DNA for the CDR3 is TGTGCCAGTAGTAAGTCGGCATTGAGCTCCTACGAGCAGTACTTC. Protein product: CASSKSALSSYEQYF. Together with reference TRBV19 and TRBJ2-7, the CDR3 gives the full variable domain: DGGITQSPKYLFRKEGQNVTLSCEQNLNHDAMYWYRQDPGQGLRLIYYSQIVNDFQKGDIAEGYSVSREKKESFPLTVTSAQKNPTAFYLCASSKSALSSYEQYFGPGTRLTVT.

This rearrangement joins TRBV6-5 to TRBJ2-1, with 10 positions matching TRBD2. This CDR3 comprises 15 residues. J gave up 4 bases and V 7 bases, and 7 bases lay outside the gene matches. Germline CDR1 and CDR2: MNHEY and SVGAGI. The CDR3 DNA reads as TGTGCCAGCAAATACGGGACTAGCGAATACAATGAGCAGTTCTTC. Translated, it gives CASKYGTSEYNEQFF.

The CDR3 protein is CASSPPGLAGDTDTQYF. The CDR3 DNA sequence: TGTGCCAGCTCACCCCCGGGACTAGCGGGGGACACAGATACGCAGTATTTT. The rearrangement joins TRBV18 to TRBJ2-3, with 14 nucleotides matching TRBD2. The V and J ends lost 3 bases and 2 bases, in that order; junction bases with no gene match: 4. The V gene's germline CDR1 is KGHSH and CDR2 LQKENI. This CDR3 comprises 17 residues.

This sequence joins TRBV7-2 and TRBJ2-2; D is possibly TRBD1 or TRBD2 (6 bases each). The CDR3 extends over 14 amino acids. Germline V gene sequence: CDR1 SGHTA, CDR2 FQGNSA. V was trimmed by 0 bases and J by 6 bases, leaving 8 bases between them. CDR3 in amino acids: CASSLAGGAGELFF. The CDR3 coding sequence is TGTGCCAGCAGCTTAGCGGGGGGCGCCGGGGAGCTGTTTTTT. Full variable domain (outside the CDR3, taken from reference TRBV7-2 and TRBJ2-2): GAGVSQSPSNKVTEKGKDVELRCDPISGHTALYWYRQSLGQGLEFLIYFQGNSAPDKSGLPSDRFSAERTGGSVSTLTIQRTQQEDSAVYLCASSLAGGAGELFFGEGSRLTVL.

This chain links TRBV5-4 with TRBJ2-1, with D perhaps matching TRBD2 (6 bases). Trimming took 0 bases from V and 2 from J, leaving 9 bases between them. Germline assignment: CDR1 SGHNT and CDR2 YYREEE (reference sequence). The CDR3 has 15 residues. CDR3 in DNA: TGTGCCAGCAGCTTGGATGGGGGGACCTACAATGAGCAGTTCTTC. Protein sequence: CASSLDGGTYNEQFF.

The chain carries TRBV11-2 and TRBJ1-4, with 9 bases that match TRBD1. The J segment lost 4 bases and the V segment lost 5 bases, leaving 11 bases of the junction unmatched. CDR1 and CDR2 (germline): SGHAT, FQNNGV. This CDR3 spans 17 amino acids. CDR3 coding DNA: TGTGCCAGCAGCCCCATCCCCGGGACAGGGAGTAATGAAAAACTGTTTTTT. Its translation: CASSPIPGTGSNEKLFF.

This chain joins TRBV5-8 and TRBJ2-3, with 10 nucleotides matching TRBD1. The CDR3 has 14 residues. The germline V gene encodes CDR1 SGHTS and CDR2 YDEGEE. J was trimmed by 1 base and V by 10 bases; bases with no gene match: 6. The CDR3 DNA reads as TGTGCCCAGGACAGGGGGTTAGGCACAGATACGCAGTATTTT. Its protein is CAQDRGLGTDTQYF.

The V gene is TRBV28, the J gene TRBJ1-4; 7 bases line up with TRBD1. The V segment lost 5 bases and the J segment 3 bases; nucleotides outside the gene matches: 3. The CDR3 is made up of 14 amino acids. Germline loops: CDR1 MDHEN, CDR2 SYDVKM. CDR3 amino acids: CASSAGGANEKLFF. CDR3 DNA sequence: TGTGCCAGCAGTGCAGGGGGGGCTAATGAAAAACTGTTTTTT.

J is TRBJ1-1 and V is TRBV6-5, with D possibly matching TRBD1 (5 bases). CDR3 length equals 14 residues. V was trimmed by 6 bases and J by 0 bases, leaving 11 bases between them. CDR1 is MNHEY, CDR2 SVGAGI, per germline. CDR3 residues: CASRTWGLNTEAFF. The CDR3 coding sequence is TGTGCCAGCAGAACGTGGGGGTTGAACACTGAAGCTTTCTTT.

The chain has TRBV28 and TRBJ1-2; D not resolved. Germline values: CDR1 MDHEN, CDR2 SYDVKM. Trimming left V 11 bases short and J 4 bases short, with 5 bases between. The CDR3 consists of 9 residues. For the CDR3, the DNA is TGTGCCCGGGCCTATGGCTACACCTTC. Amino acid sequence: CARAYGYTF.

This clone was detected a few times. V and J are TRBV6-1 and TRBJ2-2, with TRBD2 identical over 10 bases. Per the germline V gene, CDR1 is MNHNS and CDR2 is SASEGT. J gave up 7 bases and V 5 bases, and 7 bases lay outside the gene matches. CDR3 length equals 15 residues. The DNA for the CDR3 is TGTGCCAGCAGTCCTACTAGCGGGATGGTCGGGGAGCTGTTTTTT. Protein sequence: CASSPTSGMVGELFF.

The J gene is TRBJ1-4, the V gene TRBV4-2, with 8 positions matching TRBD1. The CDR3 is made up of 15 amino acids. Per germline, CDR1 LGHNA and CDR2 YNFKEQ. Trimming removed 0 bases from V and 6 bases from J; junction bases left unmatched: 3. As DNA, the CDR3 is TGTGCCAGCAGCCAAGATTGGGGACAGGATGAAAAACTGTTTTTT. This encodes CASSQDWGQDEKLFF.